A single T cell receptor beta chain is shown here with its context. What this receptor recognizes is not known. It has no much larger one-base neighbor in the sample; base qualities were not kept. Reading from cysteine to phenylalanine, the CDR3 counts 16 amino acids. The entry retains the CDR3 DNA only, 48 bases that are in frame from base 1. For this chain, trimming is 1 base at the V end and 2 bases at the J end, and the number of junction bases without a gene match is 6. Via the germline V gene, CDR1 is SGHTA and CDR2 FQGNSA. These data come from a study of control samples from healthy donors and cancer patients (dated by TCRdb to about 2020). The library was built by means of the immunoSEQ multiplex PCR assay. The table comes from immuneACCESS by way of TCRdb, which keeps in-frame sequences with V and J called. Part of the clones is missing from these tables; in studies checked, under half for an unresolved V gene and the rest for unknown reasons. This sample lists 90,000 to 150,000 clones; roughly nine tenths were detected once. The ten largest clonotypes hold almost 40% of the sample.

The chain employs TRBV7-2 and TRBJ2-5; 8 of the junction bases match TRBD2. Sequenced input: blood. The sequence came from a man aged 45-65 years in good health. DNA sequence: TGTGCCAGCAGCTTAGGGACGGGGGGGTTACAAGAGACCCAGTACTTC. Its protein product is CASSLGTGGLQETQYF.